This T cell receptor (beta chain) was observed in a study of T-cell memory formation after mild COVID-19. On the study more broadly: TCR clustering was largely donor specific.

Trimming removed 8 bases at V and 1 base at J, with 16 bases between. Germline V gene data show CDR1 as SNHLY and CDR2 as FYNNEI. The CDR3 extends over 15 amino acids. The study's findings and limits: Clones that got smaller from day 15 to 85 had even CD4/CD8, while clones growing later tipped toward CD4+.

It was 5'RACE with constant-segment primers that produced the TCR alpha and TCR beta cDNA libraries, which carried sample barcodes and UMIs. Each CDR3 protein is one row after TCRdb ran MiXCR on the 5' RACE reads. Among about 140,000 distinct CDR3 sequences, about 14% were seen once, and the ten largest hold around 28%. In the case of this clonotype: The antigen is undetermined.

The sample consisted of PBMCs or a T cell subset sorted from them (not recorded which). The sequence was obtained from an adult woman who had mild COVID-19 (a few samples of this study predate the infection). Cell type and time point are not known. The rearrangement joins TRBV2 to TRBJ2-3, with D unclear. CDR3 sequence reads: CASRYGHLRTDTQYF. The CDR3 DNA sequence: TGTGCCAGCCGATACGGGCATCTCCGCACAGATACGCAGTATTTT.